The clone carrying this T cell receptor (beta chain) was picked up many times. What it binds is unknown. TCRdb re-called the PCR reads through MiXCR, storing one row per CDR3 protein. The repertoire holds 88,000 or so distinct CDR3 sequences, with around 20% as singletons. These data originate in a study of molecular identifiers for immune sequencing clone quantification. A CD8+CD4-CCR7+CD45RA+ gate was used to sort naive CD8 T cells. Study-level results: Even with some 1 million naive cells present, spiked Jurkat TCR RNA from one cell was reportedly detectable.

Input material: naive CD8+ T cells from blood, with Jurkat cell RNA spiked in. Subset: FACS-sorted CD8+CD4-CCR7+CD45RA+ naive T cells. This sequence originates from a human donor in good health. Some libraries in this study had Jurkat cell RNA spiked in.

CDR3 DNA: TGTGCCAGCAGTTTCCAAGGCGTTCCCAACGAGCAGTACTTC. Translated: CASSFQGVPNEQYF. The V gene is TRBV28, the J gene TRBJ2-7; D is unclear. The CDR3 runs 14 residues. Trimming took 3 bases from V and 5 from J, leaving 14 bases between them. Germline lookup yields CDR1 MDHEN and CDR2 SYDVKM.